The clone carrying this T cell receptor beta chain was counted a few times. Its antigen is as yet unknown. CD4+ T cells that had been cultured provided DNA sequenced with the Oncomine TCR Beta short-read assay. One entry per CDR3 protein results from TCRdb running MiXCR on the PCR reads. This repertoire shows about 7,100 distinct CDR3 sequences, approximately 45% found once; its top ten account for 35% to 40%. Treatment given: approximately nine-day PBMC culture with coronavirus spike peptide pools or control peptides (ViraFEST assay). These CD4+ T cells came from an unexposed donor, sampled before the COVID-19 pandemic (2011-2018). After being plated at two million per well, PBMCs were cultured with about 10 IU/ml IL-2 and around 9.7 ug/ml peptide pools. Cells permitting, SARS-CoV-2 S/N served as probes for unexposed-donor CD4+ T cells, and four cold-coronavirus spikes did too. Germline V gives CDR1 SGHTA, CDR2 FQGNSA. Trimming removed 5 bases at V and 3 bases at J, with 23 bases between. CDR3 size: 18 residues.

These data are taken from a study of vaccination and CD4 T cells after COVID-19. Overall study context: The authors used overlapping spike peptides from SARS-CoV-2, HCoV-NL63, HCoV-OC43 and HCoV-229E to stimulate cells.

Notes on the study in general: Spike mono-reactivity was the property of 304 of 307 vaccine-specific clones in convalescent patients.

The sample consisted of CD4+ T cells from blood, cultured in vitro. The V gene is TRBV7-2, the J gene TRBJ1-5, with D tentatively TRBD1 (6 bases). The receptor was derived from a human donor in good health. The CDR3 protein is CASSLPDSVLRNNQPQHF. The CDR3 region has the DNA TGTGCCAGCAGCCTCCCGGACAGTGTGCTCCGGAACAATCAGCCCCAGCATTTT. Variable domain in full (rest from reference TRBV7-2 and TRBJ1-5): GAGVSQSPSNKVTEKGKDVELRCDPISGHTALYWYRQSLGQGLEFLIYFQGNSAPDKSGLPSDRFSAERTGGSVSTLTIQRTQQEDSAVYLCASSLPDSVLRNNQPQHFGDGTRLSIL.